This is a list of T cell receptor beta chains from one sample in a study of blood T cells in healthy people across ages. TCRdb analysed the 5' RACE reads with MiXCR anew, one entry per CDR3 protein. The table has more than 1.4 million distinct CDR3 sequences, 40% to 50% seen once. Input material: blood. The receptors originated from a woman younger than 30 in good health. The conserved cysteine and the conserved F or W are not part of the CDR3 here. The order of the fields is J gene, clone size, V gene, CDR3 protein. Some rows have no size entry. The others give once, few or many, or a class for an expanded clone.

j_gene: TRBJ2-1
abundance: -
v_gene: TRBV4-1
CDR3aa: ATGRARGAGYNEQF

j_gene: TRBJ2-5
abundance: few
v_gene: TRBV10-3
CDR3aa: AISDMETQY

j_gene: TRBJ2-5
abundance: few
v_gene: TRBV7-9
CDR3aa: ASSLGGADQETQY

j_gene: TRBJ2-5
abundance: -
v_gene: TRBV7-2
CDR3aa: ASSLGSSGTYNEQY

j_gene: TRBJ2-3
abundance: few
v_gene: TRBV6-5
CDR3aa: ASSSTSLGNTQY

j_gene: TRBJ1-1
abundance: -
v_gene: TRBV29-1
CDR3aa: SVEPDRGRRNTEAF

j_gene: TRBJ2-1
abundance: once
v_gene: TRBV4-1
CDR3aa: ASSSAQDEQF

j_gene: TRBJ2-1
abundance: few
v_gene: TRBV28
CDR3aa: ASSFGTSGGLMRLQF

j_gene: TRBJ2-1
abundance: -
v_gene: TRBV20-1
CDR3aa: SATPGLNEQF

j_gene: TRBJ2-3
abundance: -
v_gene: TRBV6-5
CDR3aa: ASSWSSGGGTDTQY

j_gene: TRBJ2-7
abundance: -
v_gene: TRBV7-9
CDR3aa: ASSSGGSRGDEQY

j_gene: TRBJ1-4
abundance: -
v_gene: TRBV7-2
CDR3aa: ASSLDLQNNEKLF

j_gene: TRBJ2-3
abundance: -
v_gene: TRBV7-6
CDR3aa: ASSLDEGGLDTQY

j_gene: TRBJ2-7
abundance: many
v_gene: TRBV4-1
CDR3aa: ASSHANRDLTSYEQY

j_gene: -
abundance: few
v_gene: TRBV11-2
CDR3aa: ASSPIGLGNAEQY

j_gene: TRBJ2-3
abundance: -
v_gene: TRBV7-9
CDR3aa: ASSLTGTSGGYTDTQY

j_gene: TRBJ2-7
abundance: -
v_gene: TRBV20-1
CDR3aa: SARLAGGIEGEQY

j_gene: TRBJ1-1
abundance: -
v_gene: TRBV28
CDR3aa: ASIPSWGWTEAF

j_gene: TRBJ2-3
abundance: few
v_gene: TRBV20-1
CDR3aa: SATHSGSSTDTQY

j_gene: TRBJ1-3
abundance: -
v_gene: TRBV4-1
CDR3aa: ASSPDRGPGNTIY

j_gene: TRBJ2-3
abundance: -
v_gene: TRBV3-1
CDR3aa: ASSQEGTSLGTQY

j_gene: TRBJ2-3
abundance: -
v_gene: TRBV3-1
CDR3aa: ASSQVGLAVGDTQY